The 19 T cell receptor beta chains reported below all come from one sample, sequenced in a study of immune heterogeneity within non-small cell lung tumors. Template was bulk tumor genomic DNA, about 620 ng per sample. Several biopsies were collected from each primary tumor during surgery. They were spaced as far apart as possible within the tumor mass. Newly diagnosed with untreated non-small cell lung cancer, the patients underwent curative surgery. A first 10-cycle multiplex round used 32 V-gene and 13 J-gene primers on TCR beta CDR3. TCRdb re-derived calls from the multiplex PCR reads in MiXCR, one entry per CDR3 protein. The sample has about 23,000 distinct CDR3 sequences; 25% to 30% are singletons. The specimen sequenced was lung tumor tissue. Receptors were obtained from a man aged 40-49 years with non-small cell lung cancer.

This clonotype was counted a single time. The junction and the germline gene differ at one end; a read error may be behind it. The genes are TRBV20-1 and TRBJ1-5; the D is unclear. Germline values: CDR1 DFQATT, CDR2 SNEGSKA (reference sequence). This CDR3 comprises 16 residues. CDR3 residues: CSDSPVTDISNQPQQF. The CDR3 DNA is TGCAGTGATAGCCCCGTGACCGACATCAGCAATCAGCCCCAGCAATTT.

Notes on this clonotype: A much larger clonotype is one base distant, so this may be a read error. The chain joins TRBV30 to TRBJ2-7; the D gene is possibly TRBD2 (5 bases). CDR1 and CDR2 (germline): GTSNPN, SVGIG (reference sequence). The CDR3 length is 12 residues. CDR3 nucleotide sequence: TGTGCCTGGAGTGTAAGCGGATACGTGCAGTACTTC. Its protein is CAWSVSGYVQYF. The full variable domain, its missing parts supplied by reference TRBV30 and TRBJ2-7, is SQTIHQWPATLVQPVGSPLSLECTVEGTSNPNLYWYRQAAGRGLQLLFYSVGIGQISSEVPQNLSASRPQDRQFILSSKKLLLSDSGFYLCAWSVSGYVQYFGPGTRLTVT.

As for this clonotype: A single base separates this from a much larger clone, so it may be a read error. V is TRBV12-3 or TRBV12-4 and J is TRBJ1-2, with D maybe TRBD1 (6 bases). V gave up 10 bases and J gave up 4 bases, with 16 bases separating them. The CDR3 is 13 residues long. The CDR3: CANTPGHRYGYTF. CDR3 DNA sequence: TGTGCCAACACCCCGGGACACCGCTATGGCTACACCTTC.

This clonotype was seen more than once but under ten times. The chain has TRBV7-9 and TRBJ2-3, with no clear D. The CDR3 sequence is 14 residues long. Germline CDR1 SEHNR, CDR2 FQNEAQ (reference sequence). The germline V and J ends were trimmed by 2 bases and 2 bases, with 8 bases remaining between them. Here the CDR3 reads CASSLMANTDTQYF. CDR3 bases: TGTGCCAGCAGCTTAATGGCTAACACAGATACGCAGTATTTT.

The rearrangement uses TRBV13 and TRBJ2-1; D assignment may be TRBD1 or TRBD2 (8 bases each). This CDR3 is built from 16 residues. Between the trimmed V and J ends, which lost 7 bases and 6 bases, there was a span of 22 bases. The germline V gene encodes CDR1 PRHDT and CDR2 FYEKMQ (reference sequence). CDR3 in amino acids: CASTQAGDRSINEQFF. Here the CDR3 DNA reads TGTGCCAGCACCCAAGCGGGGGACAGGAGCATCAATGAGCAGTTCTTC.

This clonotype occurred once. It may be a read error: a sequence one base away is much more abundant. The V and J genes are TRBV20-1 and TRBJ1-1; D is unresolved. The CDR3 runs 13 residues. V was cut by 3 bases and J by 7 bases, with 15 bases left in between. From germline, CDR1 is DFQATT and CDR2 SNEGSKA (reference sequence). CDR3 amino acids: CSASEPQLDEAFF. The CDR3 nucleotides are TGCAGTGCTAGTGAGCCTCAGCTAGATGAAGCTTTCTTT.

The chain employs TRBV25-1 and TRBJ2-1; a possible D gene is TRBD2 (6 bases). The CDR3 contains 17 residues. V gave up 1 base and J gave up 8 bases, with 21 bases separating them. Germline V CDR1 and CDR2: MGHDK, SYGVNS. As DNA, the CDR3 is TGTGCCAGCAGTGAATTCAGGACTAACGGGATCGGCGATGAGCAGTTCTTC. Translated: CASSEFRTNGIGDEQFF. The full variable domain, with the rest looked up from reference TRBV25-1 and TRBJ2-1, is EADIYQTPRYLVIGTGKKITLECSQTMGHDKMYWYQQDPGMELHLIHYSYGVNSTEKGDLSSESTVSRIRTEHFPLTLESARPSHTSQYLCASSEFRTNGIGDEQFFGPGTRLTVL.

The genes are TRBV10-3 and TRBJ2-3, with D perhaps TRBD1 (5 bases). Germline values: CDR1 ENHRY, CDR2 SYGVKD. This CDR3 comprises 15 residues. Trimming cost V 2 bases and J 3 bases, with 12 bases left between them. The CDR3 DNA reads TGTGCCATCAGTGAGCCTAAGGGGCAGACAGATACGCAGTATTTT. Translating gives CAISEPKGQTDTQYF.

The rearrangement uses TRBV11-2 and TRBJ2-5, with D tentatively TRBD2 (6 bases). Trimming shortened V by 2 bases and J by 4 bases, and 20 bases separated the two germline ends. The CDR3 extends over 17 amino acids. Germline CDR1 SGHAT, CDR2 FQNNGV. The DNA for the CDR3 is TGTGCCAGCAGCTTACGGGGGAGGAGAGGAACTGGAGAGACCCAGTACTTC. This encodes CASSLRGRRGTGETQYF.

This clonotype showed up just a few times. V and J are TRBV18 and TRBJ2-1, with unresolved D. This CDR3 has 14 amino acids. The germline V and J ends were trimmed by 3 bases and 0 bases, with 6 bases remaining between them. Germline V gene data show CDR1 as KGHSH and CDR2 as LQKENI. The CDR3 reads CASSPDLSYNEQFF. In DNA form, the CDR3 reads TGTGCCAGCTCACCGGACCTCTCCTACAATGAGCAGTTCTTC.

Comment on this clonotype: Likely a read error: the CDR3 ends without its conserved phenylalanine or tryptophan. The chain is built from TRBV7-2 and TRBJ2-1, with TRBD2 matching 10 bases. In germline, CDR1 is SGHTA, CDR2 FQGNSA. The CDR3 extends over 16 amino acids. After removal of 3 bases from V and 8 bases from J, the junction contained 10 bases not matched to a gene. CDR3 DNA: TGTGCCAGCAGCTTGTTTAGCGGGAGGCCCATGGATGAGCAGTTCTTA. Translating it yields CASSLFSGRPMDEQFL.

This clonotype appeared a few times. The chain uses TRBV5-1 and TRBJ1-4, with TRBD1 identical over 10 bases. The CDR3 extends over 17 amino acids. From germline, CDR1 is SGHRS and CDR2 YFSETQ. Losses at the gene ends were 3 bases for V and 4 bases for J; bases not matched to a gene: 9. The CDR3 sequence: CASSYRDRGGYNEKLFF. The CDR3 DNA sequence: TGCGCCAGCAGCTACCGGGACAGGGGAGGCTATAATGAAAAACTGTTTTTT.

As regards this clonotype: A single base separates this from a much larger clone, so it may be a read error. The chain combines TRBV6-1 with TRBJ1-5, with a possible D match to TRBD1 (6 bases). The V gene's germline CDR1 is MNHNS and CDR2 SASEGT. This CDR3 spans 14 amino acids. CDR3 sequence reads: CVSKPAGVNQPQHF. The DNA for the CDR3 is TGTGTCAGCAAGCCGGCAGGGGTCAATCAGCCCCAGCATTTT.

This clonotype has ten or more counts. This chain's CDR3 is CAWSLSGTGAYSNQPQHF. Written as DNA, the CDR3 is TGTGCCTGGAGTCTTTCCGGGACAGGGGCTTATAGCAATCAGCCCCAGCATTTT. The V gene is TRBV30, the J gene TRBJ1-5; 10 nucleotides line up with TRBD1. J gave up 0 bases and V 2 bases, and 10 bases lay outside the gene matches. There are 18 residues in the CDR3. Germline CDR1 reads GTSNPN; CDR2 reads SVGIG (reference sequence).

In regard to this clonotype: A junction end diverges from the germline sequence, so it may reflect a read error. This chain uses TRBV5-4 with TRBJ2-2, with TRBD2 as a possible D gene (5 bases). This CDR3 is 15 amino acids long. Germline V gene lookup returns CDR1 SGHNT and CDR2 YYREEE (reference sequence). This CDR3 is CAISLGGRGTGELFF. CDR3 DNA sequence: TGTGCCATCAGCCTCGGAGGACGGGGCACCGGGGAGCTGTTTTTT. The full variable domain, with the rest looked up from reference TRBV5-4 and TRBJ2-2, is ETGVTQSPTHLIKTRGQQVTLRCSSQSGHNTVSWYQQALGQGPQFIFQYYREEENGRGNFPPRFSGLQFPNYSSELNVNALELDDSALYLCAISLGGRGTGELFFGEGSRLTVL.

This clonotype occurred a few times. V gene TRBV6-6 combines with J gene TRBJ2-5, with D perhaps TRBD1 (5 bases). Germline loops: CDR1 MNHNY, CDR2 SVGAGI (reference sequence). V was clipped by 0 bases and J by 2 bases, with 13 bases between them. The CDR3 contains 16 residues. DNA for the CDR3: TGTGCCAGCAGTTACTCTAGAAGGGGTCTTCAAGAGACCCAGTACTTC. Amino acids: CASSYSRRGLQETQYF.

This clonotype was recorded at least ten times. The chain recombines TRBV13 with TRBJ2-3; 8 positions match TRBD2. The CDR3 sequence is 15 residues long. The V gene end was trimmed by 5 bases and the J gene end by 2 bases; junction bases not matched to a gene: 6. From germline, CDR1 is PRHDT and CDR2 FYEKMQ (reference sequence). CDR3 nucleotide sequence: TGTGCCAGCAGCCCCCCAGCGGGGGACACAGATACGCAGTATTTT. It is translated as CASSPPAGDTDTQYF.

This clonotype rates as medium-sized. The chain couples TRBV2 to TRBJ1-3, with 10 positions matching TRBD1. CDR1 is SNHLY, CDR2 FYNNEI, per germline. Trimming took 6 bases from V and 2 from J; bases not matched to a gene: 4. This CDR3 contains 15 residues. The CDR3 region has the DNA TGTGCCAGCAGAGCCGGGACAGGGGCTGGAAACACCATATATTTT. It encodes CASRAGTGAGNTIYF.

There are a few counts of this clonotype. A read error may account for a junction end that differs from germline. The chain joins TRBV7-3 to TRBJ2-2; 9 bases agree with TRBD2. This CDR3 is built from 14 residues. Per the germline V gene, CDR1 is SGHTA and CDR2 is FQGTGA. The CDR3 region has the DNA TGTGCCAGCACCTTAGCGGGAGACCCCGGGGAGCTGTTTTTT. Translating it yields CASTLAGDPGELFF.